Below, 13 T cell receptor beta chains from the same sample are listed, as sequenced in a study of CD4+ T cells in melanoma. Data came from immunoSEQ multiplex PCR; TCRdb stores just in-frame clones and leaves some out. The sample shows some 120,000 clones, 92% of them seen only once. What was sequenced was peripheral blood. The receptors derive from a human donor with melanoma.

V usage is TRBV27 and J usage is TRBJ2-7; weak D call: TRBD2 (5 bases). This CDR3 has 14 residues. Deletions cut 3 bases from V and 2 bases from J, with 11 bases between. Germline loops: CDR1 MNHEY, CDR2 SMNVEV (reference sequence). The chain's CDR3 is CASSLSGMAYEQYF. In nucleotides, the CDR3 is TGTGCCAGCAGTTTGTCGGGAATGGCCTACGAGCAGTACTTC.

The rearrangement links TRBV27 to TRBJ2-5; no clear D gene. There are 12 residues in the CDR3. Trimming left V 0 bases short and J 6 bases short, with 5 bases between. Germline CDR1 and CDR2: MNHEY and SMNVEV (reference sequence). DNA of the CDR3: TGTGCCAGCAGTTTATCCGGTCAGACCCAGTACTTC. Protein sequence: CASSLSGQTQYF.

The chain is built from TRBV7-9 and TRBJ1-5; 8 nucleotides line up with TRBD1. V lost 2 bases, J lost 8 bases, and 8 bases stayed unmatched. Germline V CDR1 and CDR2: SEHNR, FQNEAQ (reference sequence). The CDR3 loop spans 15 amino acids. CDR3 DNA: TGTGCCAGCAGCTTATTTTCCAGGGGGCTGGAGCCCCAGCATTTT. This translates into CASSLFSRGLEPQHF.

The V gene is TRBV28, the J gene TRBJ2-1, with 9 bases lining up with TRBD2. Germline CDR1 is MDHEN and CDR2 is SYDVKM. After removal of 6 bases from V and 9 bases from J, the junction contained 15 bases not matched to a gene. The CDR3 is 16 residues long. CDR3 in DNA: TGTGCCAGCAGCTTGAGAAGCGGGGGGACATATAGTGAGCAGTTCTTC. This sequence encodes CASSLRSGGTYSEQFF.

V and J are TRBV7-8 and TRBJ2-1; 7 bases line up with TRBD2. V lost 2 bases, J lost 6 bases, and 7 bases stayed unmatched. Germline CDR1 is SGHVS and CDR2 is FQNEAQ. This CDR3 spans 15 amino acids. CDR3: CASSLLQRDGNEQFF. As DNA, the CDR3 is TGTGCCAGCAGCTTACTCCAGCGGGACGGCAATGAGCAGTTCTTC.

V is TRBV2 and J is TRBJ2-2; maybe TRBD2 (6 bases). The CDR3 runs 14 residues. Germline V gene lookup returns CDR1 SNHLY and CDR2 FYNNEI. The V end lost 7 bases, the J end lost 3 bases, and 12 bases lay between the germline ends. The CDR3 sequence is CASNPGLHTGELFF. The CDR3 nucleotides read TGTGCCAGCAATCCGGGACTCCACACCGGGGAGCTGTTTTTT.

The genes are TRBV5-1 and TRBJ2-2, with 8 bases that match TRBD2. This CDR3 region has 15 residues. With 7 bases clipped from V and 4 bases from J, the junction kept 9 bases outside the gene matches. Germline V CDR1 and CDR2: SGHRS, YFSETQ. In DNA, the CDR3 is TGCGCCAGCGACCCGGGGGGGGCGCTCACCGGGGAGCTGTTTTTT. Protein sequence: CASDPGGALTGELFF.

The chain couples TRBV5-1 to TRBJ1-1, with TRBD1 as a possible D gene (6 bases). The CDR3 is 15 residues long. V lost 5 bases and J lost 0, with 14 bases in between. The germline gives CDR1 SGHRS, CDR2 YFSETQ. CDR3 sequence reads: CASRVSAGVNTEAFF. The CDR3 DNA reads TGCGCCAGCAGGGTGTCGGCAGGGGTGAACACTGAAGCTTTCTTT.

This clone was observed once. The rearrangement uses TRBV5-1 and TRBJ1-5, with D perhaps TRBD1 (5 bases). Germline V CDR1 and CDR2: SGHRS, YFSETQ. The CDR3 covers 15 residues. V was pared by 0 bases and J by 6 bases, with 13 bases between. This chain's CDR3 is CASSLGTPQGQPQHF. The CDR3 DNA follows: TGCGCCAGCAGCTTGGGGACCCCCCAGGGTCAGCCCCAGCATTTT.

The chain links TRBV7-9 to TRBJ2-7; 9 bases align to TRBD1. The length of the CDR3 is 15 residues. Trimming cost V 1 base and J 6 bases; bases outside gene matches: 7. The germline gives CDR1 SEHNR, CDR2 FQNEAQ (reference sequence). The CDR3 sequence: CASSLVLGQGSEQYF. CDR3 nucleotide sequence: TGTGCCAGCAGCTTAGTACTCGGACAGGGGAGCGAGCAGTACTTC.

The chain recombines TRBV30 with TRBJ1-2, with a possible D match to TRBD1 (6 bases). CDR1 GTSNPN and CDR2 SVGIG come from the germline V gene (reference sequence). The CDR3 spans 13 residues. Between the trimmed V and J ends, which lost 4 bases and 7 bases, there was a span of 16 bases. This chain's CDR3 is CAWTPGGQGGYTF. The CDR3 nucleotides are TGTGCCTGGACCCCCGGGGGGCAGGGTGGCTACACCTTC.

This rearrangement joins TRBV5-1 to TRBJ1-1; the D is unclear. Germline-derived CDR1 and CDR2 are SGHRS and YFSETQ. V lost 2 bases to trimming and J lost 1 base, with 6 bases between them. This CDR3 has 13 residues. CDR3 nucleotide sequence: TGCGCCAGCAGCTTTGAGGCGAACACTGAAGCTTTCTTT. It specifies CASSFEANTEAFF.

This clone has just one count. This chain links TRBV6-5 with TRBJ1-5; D is uncertain. The germline CDR1 and CDR2 sequences are MNHEY and SVGAGI. The V end lost 6 bases, the J end lost 12 bases, and 9 bases lay between the germline ends. The CDR3 is 10 residues long. CDR3 nucleotide sequence: TGTGCCAGCAGCTCCCGCCTCCAGCATTTT. This sequence encodes CASSSRLQHF.